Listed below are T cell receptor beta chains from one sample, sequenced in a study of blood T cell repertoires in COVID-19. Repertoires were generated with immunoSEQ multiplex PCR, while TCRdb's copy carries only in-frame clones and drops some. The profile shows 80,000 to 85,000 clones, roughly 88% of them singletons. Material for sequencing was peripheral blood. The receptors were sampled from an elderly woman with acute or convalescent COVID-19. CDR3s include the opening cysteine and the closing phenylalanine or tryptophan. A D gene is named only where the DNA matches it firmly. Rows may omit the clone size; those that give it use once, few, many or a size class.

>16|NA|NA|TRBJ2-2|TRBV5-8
TGTGCCAGCAGCTTGGCCCAGGCGGGGAACACCGGGGAGCTGTTTTTT
CASSLAQAGNTGELFF
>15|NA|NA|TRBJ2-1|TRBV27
TGTGCCAGCGGCAGAAGCTTAGGGGGTTACAATGAGCAGTTCTTC
CASGRSLGGYNEQFF
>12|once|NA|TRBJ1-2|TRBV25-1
TGTGCCAGCAGTGGGTCCCTGGGCGTCTACACCTTC
CASSGSLGVYTF
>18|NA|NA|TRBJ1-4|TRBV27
TGTGCCAGCAGGGTATGGGGGGACGCGCCCTTGGGTAATGAAAAACTGTTTTTT
CASRVWGDAPLGNEKLFF
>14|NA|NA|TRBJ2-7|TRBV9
TGTGCCAGCAGCGCCCGGGACACCTTCTACGAGCAGTACTTC
CASSARDTFYEQYF
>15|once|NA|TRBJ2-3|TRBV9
TGTGCCAGCAGCGTAGGAGGTGGCTTAACAGATACGCAGTATTTT
CASSVGGGLTDTQYF
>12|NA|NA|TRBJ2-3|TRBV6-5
TGTGCCAGCAGTCCGAGCACAGATACGCAGTATTTT
CASSPSTDTQYF
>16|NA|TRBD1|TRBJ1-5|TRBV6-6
TGTGCCAGCAGTTACTCGAGACAGGGGCGCAATCAGCCCCAGCATTTT
CASSYSRQGRNQPQHF
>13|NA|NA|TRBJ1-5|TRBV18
TGTGCCAGCTCACAGGGGCTCGATCAGCCCCAGCATTTT
CASSQGLDQPQHF
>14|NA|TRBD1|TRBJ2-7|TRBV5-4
TGTGCCAGCAGCTCGCGGACAGGACCTTACGAGCAGTACTTC
CASSSRTGPYEQYF
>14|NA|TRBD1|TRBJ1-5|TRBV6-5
TGTGCCAGCAGACCGACAGGGGGCAATCAGCCCCAGCATTTT
CASRPTGGNQPQHF
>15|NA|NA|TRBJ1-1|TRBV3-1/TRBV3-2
TGTGCCAGCAGCCAACCGATTGGCGGGGGCCGTGTAGCTTTCTTT
CASSQPIGGGRVAFF
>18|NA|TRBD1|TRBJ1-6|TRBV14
TGTGCCAGCAGCACCAGGACAGGGGTTGGCTCCTATAATTCACCCCTCCACTTT
CASSTRTGVGSYNSPLHF
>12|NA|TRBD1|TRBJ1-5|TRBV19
TGTGCCAGTGGACAGGAAGGGCAGCCCCAGCATTTT
CASGQEGQPQHF
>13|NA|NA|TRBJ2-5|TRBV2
TGTGCCAGCAGGGAGGGGATCCAAGAGACCCAGTACTTC
CASREGIQETQYF
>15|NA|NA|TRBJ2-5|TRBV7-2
TGTGCCAGCAGCCTCCGAGGGGGGGCCGTAGAGACCCAGTACTTC
CASSLRGGAVETQYF
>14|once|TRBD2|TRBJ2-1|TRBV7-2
TGTGCCAGCAGCACCTACGGGGGGGCGAATGAGCAGTTCTTC
CASSTYGGANEQFF
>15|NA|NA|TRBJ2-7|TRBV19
TGTGCCAGTAGTATCAGTATCCGGGGTACGTACGAGCAGTACTTC
CASSISIRGTYEQYF
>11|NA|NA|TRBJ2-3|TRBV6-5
TGTGCCAGCAGGGGGGACTCTACGCAGTATTTT
CASRGDSTQYF
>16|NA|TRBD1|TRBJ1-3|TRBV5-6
TGTGCCAGCAGTGTGGACAGGTCGATCTCTGGAAACACCATATATTTT
CASSVDRSISGNTIYF
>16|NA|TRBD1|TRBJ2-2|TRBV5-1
TGCGCCAGCAGCAGGGGGCATGGCACTGACACCGGGGAGCTGTTTTTT
CASSRGHGTDTGELFF
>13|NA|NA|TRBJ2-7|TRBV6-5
TGTGCCAGCAGGGGGGACTGGGGTGGCGAGCAGTACTTC
CASRGDWGGEQYF
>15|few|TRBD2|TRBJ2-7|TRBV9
TGTGCCAGCAGCGTAGGGACTAGCGGGTCCTACGAGCAGTACTTC
CASSVGTSGSYEQYF
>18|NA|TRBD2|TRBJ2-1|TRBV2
TGTGCCAGCAGTGAAGCGAGGGCCGGGACTAGCGGGACGAGTGAGCAGTTCTTC
CASSEARAGTSGTSEQFF
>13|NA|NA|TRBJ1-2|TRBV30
TGTGCCTGGAGTTTCGGGGGATCTGTTGGCTACACCTTC
CAWSFGGSVGYTF
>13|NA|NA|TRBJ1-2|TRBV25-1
TGTGCCAGCAGTTTTGGTCGAGGCTATGGCTACACCTTC
CASSFGRGYGYTF
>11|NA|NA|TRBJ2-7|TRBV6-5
TGTGCCAGCAGTTCGACTACGGGGCAGTACTTC
CASSSTTGQYF